This TCR beta chain was sequenced for a study of blood T cell repertoires in COVID-19. This clone occurred a few times. Profiling relied on immunoSEQ multiplex PCR, and the TCRdb table lists in-frame clones only, not all of them. The sample records approximately 98,000 clones, around 64% being singletons. This clonotype originated in a woman between 40 and 55 years old with acute or convalescent COVID-19. Sequenced sample: peripheral blood.

CDR3 bases: TGTGCCAGCAATAAGCGGGGGTTGCACACAGATACGCAGTATTTT. Amino acid sequence: CASNKRGLHTDTQYF. V is TRBV2 and J is TRBJ2-3; TRBD2 matches at 8 bases. Germline V gene data show CDR1 as SNHLY and CDR2 as FYNNEI. The V gene end was trimmed by 7 bases and the J gene end by 2 bases; junction bases not matched to a gene: 8. This CDR3 contains 15 residues.